The entry that follows covers one TCR beta chain sequence. The sample originates from a study of blood T cell repertoires in COVID-19. Overall study: PBMCs, B-cell-depleted T cells, or T cells provided the cDNA or gDNA that made up the material.

In the original processing: Reference gene primer amplification gave estimated nucleated cell counts. Assay used: immunoSEQ multiplex PCR; TCRdb lists only in-frame clones, some missing. For V, J and clone size, that table is used; D and trimming come from the DNA. Of approximately 71,000 clones detected, 90% appear once; the ten largest clones hold under 6.5%. Deletions cut 3 bases from V and 14 bases from J, with 11 bases between. The CDR3 contains 12 residues. The chain uses TRBV12-3 or TRBV12-4 and TRBJ1-6; weak D call: TRBD1 (6 bases). The receptor's source is a woman between 18 and 29 years old with acute or convalescent COVID-19. The sample comprised peripheral blood. This chain's CDR3 is CASSFQGTALHF. CDR3 DNA: TGTGCCAGCAGTTTTCAGGGGACGGCCCTCCACTTT.